This is a list of T cell receptor beta chains from one sample in a study of blood T cell repertoires in COVID-19. Assay used: immunoSEQ multiplex PCR; TCRdb lists only in-frame clones, some missing. The data hold roughly 78,000 clones, with about 89% observed a single time. The sequencing input was peripheral blood. These receptors were taken from a man aged 55 to 69 with acute or convalescent COVID-19. Both conserved end residues are part of each CDR3. The D gene is left open where the match is weak. Size values are once, few and many counts, or a class for expanded clones, and some rows have none.

abundance | j_gene | v_gene | d_gene | CDR3aa | CDR3nt
. | TRBJ2-1 | TRBV9 | . | CASSRDTYNEQFF | TGTGCCAGCAGCCGGGACACATACAATGAGCAGTTCTTC
once | TRBJ2-2 | TRBV6-5 | . | CASRWRATGELFF | TGTGCCAGCAGATGGAGGGCCACCGGGGAGCTGTTTTTT
. | TRBJ1-3 | TRBV2 | . | CASSPQGRGNTIYF | TGTGCCAGCAGCCCCCAGGGAAGAGGAAACACCATATATTTT
. | TRBJ1-5 | TRBV19 | . | CASNNWAGVTNQPQHF | TGTGCCAGCAATAACTGGGCGGGTGTTACCAATCAGCCCCAGCATTTT
. | TRBJ2-2 | TRBV6-6 | . | CASNPENTGELFF | TGTGCCAGCAATCCAGAGAACACCGGGGAGCTGTTTTTT
. | TRBJ2-1 | TRBV12-5 | TRBD1 | CASGLGQGLNEQFF | TGTGCTAGTGGTCTAGGACAGGGGCTGAATGAGCAGTTCTTC
few | TRBJ1-5 | TRBV3-1/TRBV3-2 | . | CASSQDRNQPQHF | TGTGCCAGCAGCCAAGACAGGAATCAGCCCCAGCATTTT
once | TRBJ1-1 | TRBV6-5 | . | CASSSTGEAFF | TGTGCCAGCAGCTCAACAGGAGAAGCTTTCTTT
. | TRBJ2-2 | TRBV18 | TRBD1 | CASSGTGSNTGELFF | TGTGCCAGCTCAGGGACAGGATCAAACACCGGGGAGCTGTTTTTT
. | TRBJ2-7 | TRBV7-9 | TRBD2 | CASSLVPGRDGYEQYF | TGTGCCAGCAGCTTAGTCCCAGGGAGGGACGGCTACGAGCAGTACTTC
. | TRBJ1-1 | TRBV10-3 | . | CAISESWGDTEAFF | TGTGCCATCAGTGAGTCGTGGGGAGACACTGAAGCTTTCTTT
. | TRBJ1-2 | TRBV20-1 | . | CSAVRGYTF | TGCAGTGCAGTACGGGGCTACACCTTC
. | TRBJ1-2 | TRBV5-8 | TRBD1 | CASSLSGQVANYGYTF | TGTGCCAGCAGCCTGTCGGGACAGGTCGCAAACTATGGCTACACCTTC
. | TRBJ2-5 | TRBV11-3 | TRBD1 | CASSRDREETQYF | TGTGCCAGCAGCCGTGACAGGGAAGAGACCCAGTACTTC
. | TRBJ2-3 | TRBV5-6 | . | CASSLRLGGGGTDTQYF | TGTGCCAGCAGCTTACGCCTTGGGGGGGGCGGCACAGATACGCAGTATTTT
. | TRBJ2-5 | TRBV5-1 | TRBD1 | CASSPRTGGETQYF | TGCGCCAGCAGCCCAAGGACAGGCGGTGAGACCCAGTACTTC
once | TRBJ2-7 | TRBV29-1 | . | CSVLKLSGLSYEQYF | TGCAGCGTTCTAAAGTTGAGTGGACTATCCTACGAGCAGTACTTC
few | TRBJ1-1 | TRBV19 | TRBD1 | CASGRGGNEAFF | TGTGCCAGTGGCCGAGGGGGCAATGAAGCTTTCTTT
. | TRBJ2-7 | TRBV28 | . | CASLSSYEQYF | TGTGCCAGCTTGAGCTCCTACGAGCAGTACTTC
. | TRBJ1-2 | TRBV14 | TRBD1 | CASSQTGGADYGYTF | TGTGCCAGCAGCCAAACAGGGGGCGCCGACTATGGCTACACCTTC
. | TRBJ2-1 | TRBV30 | . | CAWSARLPHQFF | TGTGCCTGGAGTGCGAGACTCCCTCATCAGTTCTTC
. | TRBJ2-1 | TRBV7-9 | TRBD1 | CASSLGTGERFEQFF | TGTGCCAGCAGCTTAGGGACAGGGGAACGATTTGAGCAGTTCTTC
. | TRBJ2-3 | TRBV5-1 | . | CASSFGLAKSTDTQYF | TGCGCCAGCAGCTTCGGGCTAGCGAAGAGCACAGATACGCAGTATTTT
. | TRBJ1-5 | TRBV6-5 | . | CASSRGVNQPQHF | TGTGCCAGCAGTCGGGGGGTTAATCAGCCCCAGCATTTT
. | TRBJ1-1 | TRBV5-1 | . | CASSFGGGASMNTEAFF | TGCGCCAGCAGCTTTGGCGGGGGCGCCTCCATGAACACTGAAGCTTTCTTT
. | TRBJ2-5 | TRBV5-1 | TRBD2 | CASSVGLAGAQETQYF | TGCGCCAGCAGCGTAGGACTAGCGGGGGCCCAAGAGACCCAGTACTTC
. | TRBJ1-6 | TRBV4-1 | TRBD1 | CASTTQDRGRNNSPLHF | TGCGCCAGCACCACCCAGGACAGGGGGCGAAATAATTCACCCCTCCACTTT
. | TRBJ1-3 | TRBV5-1 | . | CASSSGDSAGNTIYF | TGCGCCAGCAGCTCGGGGGACTCCGCTGGAAACACCATATATTTT
few | TRBJ2-7 | TRBV7-7 | TRBD1 | CASSRSHDRVGYEQYF | TGTGCCAGCAGCCGAAGCCACGACAGGGTCGGGTACGAGCAGTACTTC
. | TRBJ2-1 | TRBV2 | TRBD1 | CASSARTGPSYNEQFF | TGTGCCAGCAGTGCAAGGACAGGGCCTTCCTACAATGAGCAGTTCTTC
. | TRBJ1-4 | TRBV2 | . | CASRPRRVGEKLFF | TGTGCCAGCAGGCCGAGGAGGGTGGGGGAAAAACTGTTTTTT
. | TRBJ1-6 | TRBV24-1 | . | CATSQRRPLHF | TGTGCCACCAGTCAACGCCGGCCCCTCCACTTT
. | TRBJ2-3 | TRBV5-1 | . | CASSLAAGVTDTQYF | TGCGCCAGCAGCTTGGCCGCAGGGGTAACAGATACGCAGTATTTT
. | TRBJ2-3 | TRBV5-4 | TRBD2 | CASSLAGLAGMTDTQYF | TGTGCCAGCAGCTTGGCCGGACTAGCGGGAATGACAGATACGCAGTATTTT
. | TRBJ1-1 | TRBV7-3 | TRBD1 | CASSLGQGLSEAFF | TGTGCCAGCAGCTTAGGACAGGGGCTGAGTGAAGCTTTCTTT
. | TRBJ1-1 | TRBV5-4 | . | CASSKTGEMNTEAFF | TGTGCCAGCAGCAAAACAGGCGAGATGAACACTGAAGCTTTCTTT
few | TRBJ1-3 | TRBV7-3 | . | CASSQAPGNTIYF | TGTGCCAGCAGCCAAGCCCCTGGAAACACCATATATTTT
. | TRBJ1-1 | TRBV7-3 | TRBD1 | CASSESGGSTEAFF | TGTGCCAGCAGCGAGTCAGGGGGAAGCACTGAAGCTTTCTTT
. | TRBJ2-5 | TRBV19 | TRBD2 | CASSEGGETQYF | TGTGCCAGTTCCGAGGGAGGGGAGACCCAGTACTTC
. | TRBJ1-1 | TRBV30 | TRBD1 | CAWSGVGGAYTEAFF | TGTGCCTGGAGCGGCGTAGGGGGCGCTTACACTGAAGCTTTCTTT
. | TRBJ2-7 | TRBV28 | TRBD2 | CASGGAYEQYF | TGTGCCTCCGGGGGGGCCTACGAGCAGTACTTC
. | TRBJ1-2 | TRBV5-1 | . | CASSLIRGTNYGYTF | TGCGCCAGCAGCTTGATCAGGGGTACTAACTATGGCTACACCTTC